This TCR beta chain originates from a study of blood T cell repertoires in COVID-19. Study overall: The United States, Italy and Spain supplied acute and convalescent COVID-19 samples. T cells, B-cell-depleted T cells, or PBMCs supplied cDNA or gDNA.

Cohort allocation depended upon clinical history that participants reported. Trimming removed 6 bases from V and 0 bases from J; junction bases left unmatched: 8. The CDR3 runs 16 residues. Germline V gene data show CDR1 as MDHEN and CDR2 as SYDVKM. Method: immunoSEQ multiplex PCR; TCRdb's copy keeps in-frame clones and lacks some. The repertoire holds 330,000 or so clones, with roughly 84% as singletons. This sequence was found in a woman aged 25 to 39 who had recovered from COVID-19. The sample comprised PBMCs or T cells enriched from blood (not recorded which). V is TRBV28 and J is TRBJ1-2; TRBD1 matches at 9 bases. The CDR3 loop is CASSSGTGPANYGYTF. CDR3 coding DNA: TGTGCCAGCAGCTCTGGGACAGGGCCAGCTAACTATGGCTACACCTTC.